This T cell receptor (beta chain) was found in a study of vaccination and CD4 T cells after COVID-19. Treatment noted: 10-day PBMC culture with coronavirus spike peptide pools or control peptides (ViraFEST assay). With 6 bases removed from V and 5 bases from J, the gap between germline ends came to 7 bases. This CDR3 has 11 amino acids. This clonotype appeared a single time. Antigen: not known. Sequenced with the Oncomine TCR Beta short-read assay was DNA taken from cultured CD4+ T cells. CD4+ T cells were cultured, and genomic DNA was extracted from them. TCRdb used MiXCR to reprocess the PCR reads, holding one entry per CDR3 protein. Among 9,000 to 15,000 distinct CDR3 sequences listed, 44% were seen once.

This clonotype originated in a human donor with COVID-19. Sequencing was done on a sample of cultured CD4+ T cells from blood. This chain joins TRBV12-3 or TRBV12-4 and TRBJ2-5; D gene uncertain. The chain's CDR3 is CASSSVETQYF. The CDR3, as DNA: TGTGCCAGCAGCAGTGTTGAGACCCAGTACTTC.